These T cell receptor beta chains were read from a single sample in a study of cytomegalovirus exposure and HLA in healthy donors. Only in-frame clones appear in the TCRdb table, and some are missing; sequencing was by immunoSEQ multiplex PCR. In the table there are about 140,000 clones, around 80% of which are singletons. The sequenced sample was PBMCs. The receptors here all came from a man between 18 and 35 years old in good health and CMV-seropositive. CDR3s include the opening cysteine and the closing phenylalanine or tryptophan. A D gene is named only where the DNA matches it firmly. Not all rows give a size; the values are once, few, many and, for expanded clones, a class.

j_gene: TRBJ2-1
v_gene: TRBV13
abundance: medium-sized
d_gene: TRBD2
CDR3nt: TGTGCCAGCAGCTTAAGCGGGGCCTACAATGAGCAGTTCTTC
CDR3aa: CASSLSGAYNEQFF

j_gene: TRBJ1-2
v_gene: TRBV4-1
abundance: few
d_gene: -
CDR3nt: TGCGCCAGCAGCCAAGGGTTGGGGCAGGGTGAACGGATTGCTGGCTACACCTTC
CDR3aa: CASSQGLGQGERIAGYTF

j_gene: TRBJ2-1
v_gene: TRBV18
abundance: -
d_gene: -
CDR3nt: TGTGCCAGCTCACCACAGTCGTACAGCCACAATGAGCAGTTCTTC
CDR3aa: CASSPQSYSHNEQFF

j_gene: TRBJ2-7
v_gene: TRBV28
abundance: once
d_gene: TRBD1
CDR3nt: TGTGCCAGCAGCTCACCTATGCAACCCCGGGACAGGGGTTGGTTGGCTACATACGAGCAGTACTTC
CDR3aa: CASSSPMQPRDRGWLATYEQYF

j_gene: TRBJ2-6
v_gene: TRBV5-1
abundance: -
d_gene: TRBD1
CDR3nt: TGCGCCAGCAGCCTTACAGGGGGTAAAGCTGGGGCCAACGTCCTGACTTTC
CDR3aa: CASSLTGGKAGANVLTF

j_gene: TRBJ2-1
v_gene: TRBV28
abundance: once
d_gene: -
CDR3nt: TGTGCCAGCAGTTCACTTCAAGGGAGCTCCTACAATGAGCAGTTCTTC
CDR3aa: CASSSLQGSSYNEQFF

j_gene: TRBJ2-1
v_gene: TRBV7-9
abundance: once
d_gene: -
CDR3nt: TGTGCCAGCAGCTTAGGTAGCGGAGGTTACAATGAGCAGTTCTTC
CDR3aa: CASSLGSGGYNEQFF

j_gene: TRBJ1-1
v_gene: TRBV19
abundance: -
d_gene: TRBD1
CDR3nt: TGTGCCACTACAGACCTCGGGACAGGAAACACTGAAGCTTTCTTT
CDR3aa: CATTDLGTGNTEAFF

j_gene: TRBJ1-4
v_gene: TRBV9
abundance: -
d_gene: -
CDR3nt: TGTGCCAGCAGCGAGAGGGGACTCCAAAATGGAAAACTGTTTTTT
CDR3aa: CASSERGLQNGKLFF

j_gene: TRBJ1-5
v_gene: TRBV2
abundance: -
d_gene: -
CDR3nt: TGTGCCAGCAGTGAGATCTGGCAAAGCAATCAGCCCCAGCATTTT
CDR3aa: CASSEIWQSNQPQHF

j_gene: TRBJ1-3
v_gene: TRBV6-5
abundance: once
d_gene: TRBD1
CDR3nt: TGTGCCAGCAGTTACCGGAAACAGGGGTCTGGAAACACCATATATTTT
CDR3aa: CASSYRKQGSGNTIYF

j_gene: TRBJ1-2
v_gene: TRBV5-4
abundance: few
d_gene: -
CDR3nt: TGTGCCAGCAGCAAGGCGGGGATGTATGGCTACACCTTC
CDR3aa: CASSKAGMYGYTF

j_gene: TRBJ2-7
v_gene: TRBV6-1
abundance: few
d_gene: TRBD2
CDR3nt: TGTGCCAGCAGTGGATCCGGGACTAGCAGACACTACGAGCAGTACTTC
CDR3aa: CASSGSGTSRHYEQYF

j_gene: TRBJ2-3
v_gene: TRBV18
abundance: few
d_gene: TRBD2
CDR3nt: TGTGCCAGCTCAGGGGACCCTGGGACTACCGGTTATACGCAGTATTTT
CDR3aa: CASSGDPGTTGYTQYF

j_gene: TRBJ2-7
v_gene: TRBV6-1
abundance: -
d_gene: TRBD2
CDR3nt: TGTGCCAGCAGTGCGCTCGGGACTAGCGGCTACGAGCAGTACTTC
CDR3aa: CASSALGTSGYEQYF

j_gene: TRBJ1-5
v_gene: TRBV19
abundance: -
d_gene: -
CDR3nt: TGTGCCAGTAGTATTTGGGAGGATAGCAATCAGCCCCAGCATTTT
CDR3aa: CASSIWEDSNQPQHF

j_gene: TRBJ1-2
v_gene: TRBV11-2
abundance: -
d_gene: -
CDR3nt: TGTGCCAGCAGCACGTTCGGGGGACGATATGGCTACACCTTC
CDR3aa: CASSTFGGRYGYTF

j_gene: TRBJ1-6
v_gene: TRBV30
abundance: -
d_gene: -
CDR3nt: TGTGCCTGGAATCAGGGGCTTAATTCACCCCTCCACTTT
CDR3aa: CAWNQGLNSPLHF

j_gene: TRBJ1-2
v_gene: TRBV28
abundance: -
d_gene: TRBD1
CDR3nt: TGTGCCAGCAGTTGGGACAGGGAGTATGGCTACACCTTC
CDR3aa: CASSWDREYGYTF

j_gene: TRBJ2-1
v_gene: TRBV30
abundance: once
d_gene: -
CDR3nt: TGTGCCTGGCGAGGAGGGAATGAGCAGTTCTTC
CDR3aa: CAWRGGNEQFF

j_gene: TRBJ2-2
v_gene: TRBV5-1
abundance: -
d_gene: -
CDR3nt: TGCGCCAGCACCGCCACCCCAGGGATCGGGGAGCTGTTTTTT
CDR3aa: CASTATPGIGELFF

j_gene: TRBJ2-1
v_gene: TRBV6-5
abundance: -
d_gene: -
CDR3nt: TGTGCCAGCAGAAGGGACACCAAATACAATGAGCAGTTCTTC
CDR3aa: CASRRDTKYNEQFF

j_gene: TRBJ1-1
v_gene: TRBV5-5
abundance: -
d_gene: -
CDR3nt: TGTGCCAGCAGCTTGCTAACAGAGATGAACACTGAAGCTTTCTTT
CDR3aa: CASSLLTEMNTEAFF

j_gene: TRBJ1-1
v_gene: TRBV21-1
abundance: -
d_gene: -
CDR3nt: TGTGCCAGCAGCCCAGCGTGTGAGGCGATGAACACTGAAGCTTTCTTT
CDR3aa: CASSPACEAMNTEAFF

j_gene: TRBJ2-6
v_gene: TRBV6-1
abundance: once
d_gene: TRBD1
CDR3nt: TGTGCCAGCAGTGACGGGACAGGGGGTTCTGGGGCCAACGTCCTGACTTTC
CDR3aa: CASSDGTGGSGANVLTF

j_gene: TRBJ1-1
v_gene: TRBV7-9
abundance: -
d_gene: -
CDR3nt: TGTGCCAGCAGCTTAGGAGGAGGGAACGAAGCTTTCTTT
CDR3aa: CASSLGGGNEAFF

j_gene: TRBJ1-5
v_gene: TRBV30
abundance: -
d_gene: -
CDR3nt: TGTGCCTGGAGCAAGGGGCAGATTTATAGCAATCAGCCCCAGCATTTT
CDR3aa: CAWSKGQIYSNQPQHF

j_gene: TRBJ2-7
v_gene: TRBV5-4
abundance: -
d_gene: -
CDR3nt: TGTGCCAGCAGCTTGGCCAGGAACGCCTACGAGCAGTACTTC
CDR3aa: CASSLARNAYEQYF

j_gene: TRBJ2-7
v_gene: TRBV30
abundance: -
d_gene: -
CDR3nt: TGTGCCTGGAGCGCTAGCGACAGAGTATACTCCTACGAGCAGTACTTC
CDR3aa: CAWSASDRVYSYEQYF